The table lists the clone carrying this TCR beta chain with a few counts. A much larger clone differs from this one at a single base, so this may be a read error. Per germline, CDR1 SGHRS and CDR2 YFSETQ. The length of the CDR3 is 13 residues. Time point reported: newly diagnosed GD, antithyroid drugs for less than 3 months. With RNA extracted from PBMCs as input, the TCR library was made. Libraries of TCR beta came from iRepertoire HTBI primers plus Arm-PCR of CDR3 regions. TCRdb fed the multiplex PCR reads into MiXCR, producing one record per CDR3 protein. The data hold hundreds of thousands of distinct CDR3 sequences, with about 14% observed a single time. This specimen comes from a study of regulatory T cells in long-lasting Graves disease. These same data were also listed under a study on T cells in Graves' hyperthyroidism and ophthalmopathy.

This specimen consisted of peripheral blood mononuclear cells (PBMCs), obtained at new diagnosis, from a patient treated with antithyroid drugs. The rearrangement uses TRBV5-1 and TRBJ2-1; 7 bases are a match to TRBD2. This clonotype originated in a young man with Graves disease. The CDR3 loop reads CASSAGRNNEQLF. The CDR3 DNA follows: TGCGCCAGCAGCGCCGGGAGGAACAATGAGCAGCTCTTC.